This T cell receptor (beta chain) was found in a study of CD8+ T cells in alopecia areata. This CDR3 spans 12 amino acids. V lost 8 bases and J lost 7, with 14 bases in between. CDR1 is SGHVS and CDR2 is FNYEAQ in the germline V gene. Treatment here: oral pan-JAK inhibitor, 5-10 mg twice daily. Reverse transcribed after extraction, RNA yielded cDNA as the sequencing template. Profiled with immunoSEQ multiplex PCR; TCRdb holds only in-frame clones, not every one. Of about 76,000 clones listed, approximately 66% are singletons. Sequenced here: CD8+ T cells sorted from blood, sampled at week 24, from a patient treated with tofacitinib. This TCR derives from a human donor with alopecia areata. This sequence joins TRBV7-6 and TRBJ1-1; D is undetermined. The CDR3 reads CASRGSGVEAFF. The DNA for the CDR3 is TGTGCCAGCCGCGGCTCGGGAGTTGAAGCTTTCTTT.